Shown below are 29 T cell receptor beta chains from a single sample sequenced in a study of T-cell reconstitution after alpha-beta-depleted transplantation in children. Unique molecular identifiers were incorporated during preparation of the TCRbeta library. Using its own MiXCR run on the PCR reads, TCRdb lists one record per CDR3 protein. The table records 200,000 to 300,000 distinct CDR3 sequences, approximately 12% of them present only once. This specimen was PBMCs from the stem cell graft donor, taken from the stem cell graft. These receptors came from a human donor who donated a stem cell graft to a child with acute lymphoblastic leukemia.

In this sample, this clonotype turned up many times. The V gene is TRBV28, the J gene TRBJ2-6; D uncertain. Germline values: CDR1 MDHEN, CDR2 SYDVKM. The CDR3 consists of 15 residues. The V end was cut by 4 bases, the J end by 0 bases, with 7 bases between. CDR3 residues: CASSSRSSGANVLTF. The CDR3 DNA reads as TGTGCCAGCAGTTCTCGGTCCTCTGGGGCCAACGTCCTGACTTTC.

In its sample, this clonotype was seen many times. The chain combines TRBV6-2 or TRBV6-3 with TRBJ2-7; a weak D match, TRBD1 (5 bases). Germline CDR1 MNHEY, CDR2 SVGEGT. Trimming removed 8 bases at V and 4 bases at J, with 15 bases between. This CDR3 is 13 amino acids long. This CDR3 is CASSGLHWYEQYF. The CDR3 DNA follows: TGTGCCAGCTCAGGGCTTCACTGGTACGAGCAGTACTTC.

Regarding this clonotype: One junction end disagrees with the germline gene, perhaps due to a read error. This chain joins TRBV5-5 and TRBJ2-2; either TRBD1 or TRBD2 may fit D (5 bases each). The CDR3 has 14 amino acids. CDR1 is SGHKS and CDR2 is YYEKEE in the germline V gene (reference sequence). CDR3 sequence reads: CASSHRQPTGEPFF. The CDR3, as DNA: TGTGCCAGCAGCCATAGACAGCCCACCGGGGAGCCGTTTTTT.

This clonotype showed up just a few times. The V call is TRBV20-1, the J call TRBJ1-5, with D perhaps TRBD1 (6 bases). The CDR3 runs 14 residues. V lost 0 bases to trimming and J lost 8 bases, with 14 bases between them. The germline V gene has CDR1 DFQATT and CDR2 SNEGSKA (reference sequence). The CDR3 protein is CSARDHLRGKPQHF. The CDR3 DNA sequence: TGCAGTGCTAGAGATCACCTCAGGGGAAAGCCCCAGCATTTT.

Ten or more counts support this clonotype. The CDR3, as DNA: TGTGCCAGCAGCTTAGATAGGGGCGGGAATGAGCAGTTCTTC. Its protein is CASSLDRGGNEQFF. This rearrangement joins TRBV11-2 to TRBJ2-1, with D perhaps matching TRBD1 or TRBD2 (5 bases each). Trimming pared 0 bases from V and 7 bases from J, leaving 10 bases between. Germline V gene data show CDR1 as SGHAT and CDR2 as FQNNGV. The CDR3 spans 14 residues. The complete variable domain, with remaining parts taken from reference TRBV11-2 and TRBJ2-1, reads EAGVAQSPRYKIIEKRQSVAFWCNPISGHATLYWYQQILGQGPKLLIQFQNNGVVDDSQLPKDRFSAERLKGVDSTLKIQPAKLEDSAVYLCASSLDRGGNEQFFGPGTRLTVL.

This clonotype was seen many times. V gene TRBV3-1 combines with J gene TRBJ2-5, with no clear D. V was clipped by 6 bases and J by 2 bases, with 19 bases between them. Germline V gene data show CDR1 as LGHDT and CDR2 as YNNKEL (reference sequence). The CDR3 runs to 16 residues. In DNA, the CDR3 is TGTGCCAGCAGTCGTCTAGTGGACCCACCACAAGAGACCCAGTACTTC. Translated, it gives CASSRLVDPPQETQYF.

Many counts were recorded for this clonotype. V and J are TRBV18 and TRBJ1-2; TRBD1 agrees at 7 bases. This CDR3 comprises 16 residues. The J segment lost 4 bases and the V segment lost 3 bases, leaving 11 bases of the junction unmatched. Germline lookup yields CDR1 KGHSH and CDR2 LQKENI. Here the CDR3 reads CASSPPTGSKVYGYTF. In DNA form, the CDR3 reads TGTGCCAGCTCACCCCCGACAGGGAGTAAGGTCTATGGCTACACCTTC.

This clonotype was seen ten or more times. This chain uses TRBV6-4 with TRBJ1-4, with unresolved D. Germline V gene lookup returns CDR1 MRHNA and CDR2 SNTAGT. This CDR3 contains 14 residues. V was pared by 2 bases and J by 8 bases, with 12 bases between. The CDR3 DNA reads TGTGCCAGCAGTGACGGTCAGTCTGGCGAAAAACTGTTTTTT. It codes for CASSDGQSGEKLFF.

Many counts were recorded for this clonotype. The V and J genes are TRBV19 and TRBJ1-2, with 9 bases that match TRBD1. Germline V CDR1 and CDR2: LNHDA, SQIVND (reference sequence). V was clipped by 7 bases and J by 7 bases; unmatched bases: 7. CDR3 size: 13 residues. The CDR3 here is CASTTGGIGGYTF. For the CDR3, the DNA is TGTGCCAGTACCACAGGGGGCATTGGTGGCTACACCTTC.

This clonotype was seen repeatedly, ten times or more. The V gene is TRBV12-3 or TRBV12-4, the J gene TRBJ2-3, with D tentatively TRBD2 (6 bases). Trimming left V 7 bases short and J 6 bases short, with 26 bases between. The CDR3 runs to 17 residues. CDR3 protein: CASTVDVAGPSKDTQYF. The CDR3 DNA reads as TGTGCCAGCACCGTAGACGTGGCGGGGCCGTCAAAGGATACGCAGTATTTT.

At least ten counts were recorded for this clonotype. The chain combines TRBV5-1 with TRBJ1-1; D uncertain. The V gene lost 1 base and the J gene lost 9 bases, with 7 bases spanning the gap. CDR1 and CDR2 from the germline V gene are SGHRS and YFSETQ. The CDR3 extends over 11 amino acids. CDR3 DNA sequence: TGCGCCAGCAGCTTGACCGACAAAGCTTTCTTT. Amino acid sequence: CASSLTDKAFF.

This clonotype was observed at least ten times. CDR3 sequence: CASSYVDRVTEAFF. The CDR3 DNA follows: TGTGCCAGCAGTTACGTAGACAGGGTCACTGAAGCTTTCTTT. The chain couples TRBV6-5 to TRBJ1-1, with 7 bases aligning to TRBD1. From germline, CDR1 is MNHEY and CDR2 SVGAGI. J gave up 4 bases and V 2 bases, and 4 bases lay outside the gene matches. The CDR3 loop spans 14 amino acids.

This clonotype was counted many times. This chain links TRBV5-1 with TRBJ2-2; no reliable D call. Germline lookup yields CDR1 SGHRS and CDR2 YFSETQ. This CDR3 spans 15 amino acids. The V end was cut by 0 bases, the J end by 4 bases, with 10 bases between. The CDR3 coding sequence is TGCGCCAGCAGCTTGGCCCAGATTTCCACCGGGGAGCTGTTTTTT. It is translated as CASSLAQISTGELFF.

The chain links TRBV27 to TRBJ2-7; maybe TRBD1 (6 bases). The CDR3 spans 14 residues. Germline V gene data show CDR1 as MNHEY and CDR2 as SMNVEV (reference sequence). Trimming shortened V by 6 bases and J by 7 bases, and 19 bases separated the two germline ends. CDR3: CASSRSGTQGEQYF. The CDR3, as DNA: TGTGCCAGCAGCCGATCCGGGACCCAGGGGGAGCAGTACTTC.

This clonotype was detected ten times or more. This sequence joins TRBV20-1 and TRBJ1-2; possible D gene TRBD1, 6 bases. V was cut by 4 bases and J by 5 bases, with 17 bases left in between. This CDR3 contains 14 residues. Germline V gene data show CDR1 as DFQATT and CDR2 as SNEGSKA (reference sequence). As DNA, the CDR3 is TGCAGTGCTAAAATTTGGGACATCGGGTATGGCTACACCTTC. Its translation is CSAKIWDIGYGYTF.

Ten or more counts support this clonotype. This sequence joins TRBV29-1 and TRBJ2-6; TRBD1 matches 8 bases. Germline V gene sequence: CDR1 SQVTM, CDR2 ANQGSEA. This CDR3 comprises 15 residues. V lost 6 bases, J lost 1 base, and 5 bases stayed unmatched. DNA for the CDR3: TGCAGCGTGGCGACAGGGGCTTCTGGGGCCAACGTCCTGACTTTC. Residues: CSVATGASGANVLTF.

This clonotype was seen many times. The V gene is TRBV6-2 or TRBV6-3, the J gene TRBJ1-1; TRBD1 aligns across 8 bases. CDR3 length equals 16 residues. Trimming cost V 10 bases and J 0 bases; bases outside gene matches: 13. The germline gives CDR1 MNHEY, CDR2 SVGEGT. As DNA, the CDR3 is TGTGCCACGGCGATCGGACAGGGCCGGGTGAACACTGAAGCTTTCTTT. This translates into CATAIGQGRVNTEAFF.

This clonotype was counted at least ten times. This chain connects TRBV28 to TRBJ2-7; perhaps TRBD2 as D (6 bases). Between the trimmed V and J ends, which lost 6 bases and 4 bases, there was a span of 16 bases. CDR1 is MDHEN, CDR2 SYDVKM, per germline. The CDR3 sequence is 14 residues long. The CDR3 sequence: CASSLMGGSYEQYF. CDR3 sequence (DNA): TGTGCCAGCAGCCTGATGGGGGGAAGTTACGAGCAGTACTTC. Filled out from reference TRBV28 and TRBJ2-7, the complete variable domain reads DVKVTQSSRYLVKRTGEKVFLECVQDMDHENMFWYRQDPGLGLRLIYFSYDVKMKEKGDIPEGYSVSREKKERFSLILESASTNQTSMYLCASSLMGGSYEQYFGPGTRLTVT.

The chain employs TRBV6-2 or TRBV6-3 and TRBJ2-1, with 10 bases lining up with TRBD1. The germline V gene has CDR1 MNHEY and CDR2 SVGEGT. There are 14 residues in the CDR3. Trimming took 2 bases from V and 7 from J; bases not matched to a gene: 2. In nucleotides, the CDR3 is TGTGCCAGCAGTTACACGGGACAGGGGAATGAGCAGTTCTTC. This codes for CASSYTGQGNEQFF.

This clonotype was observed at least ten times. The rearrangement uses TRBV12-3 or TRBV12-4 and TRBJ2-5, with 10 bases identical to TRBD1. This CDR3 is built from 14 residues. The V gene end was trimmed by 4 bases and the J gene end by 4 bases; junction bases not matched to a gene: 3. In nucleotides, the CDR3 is TGTGCCAGCAGTTGGGACAGGGGATCAGAGACCCAGTACTTC. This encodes CASSWDRGSETQYF.

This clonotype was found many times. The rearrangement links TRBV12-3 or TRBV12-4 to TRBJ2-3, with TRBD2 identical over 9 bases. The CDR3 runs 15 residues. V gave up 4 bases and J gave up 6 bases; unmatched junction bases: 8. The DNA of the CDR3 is TGTGCCAGCAGTTGGGCGCTAGCGGGAACGGATACGCAGTATTTT. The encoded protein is CASSWALAGTDTQYF.

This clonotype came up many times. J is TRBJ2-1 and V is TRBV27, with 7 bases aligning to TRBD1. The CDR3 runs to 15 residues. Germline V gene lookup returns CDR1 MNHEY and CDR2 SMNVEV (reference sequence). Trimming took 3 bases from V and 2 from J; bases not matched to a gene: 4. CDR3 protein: CASSLTGNPYNEQFF. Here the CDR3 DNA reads TGTGCCAGCAGTTTGACAGGGAACCCCTACAATGAGCAGTTCTTC.

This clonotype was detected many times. In DNA, the CDR3 is TGCGCCAGCAGCTTGGCCTATGGCGGCCACGAGCAGTACTTC. This codes for CASSLAYGGHEQYF. The chain employs TRBV5-1 and TRBJ2-7; unclear D gene. V lost 0 bases to trimming and J lost 5 bases, with 12 bases between them. The CDR3 runs 14 residues. Germline V lookup: CDR1 SGHRS, CDR2 YFSETQ.

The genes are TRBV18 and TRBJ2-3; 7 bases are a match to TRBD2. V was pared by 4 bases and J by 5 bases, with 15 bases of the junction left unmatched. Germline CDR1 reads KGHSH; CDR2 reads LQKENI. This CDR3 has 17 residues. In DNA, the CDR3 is TGTGCCAGCTCACGATCGACTAGCCTCCCGGTCGGAGATACGCAGTATTTT. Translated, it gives CASSRSTSLPVGDTQYF.

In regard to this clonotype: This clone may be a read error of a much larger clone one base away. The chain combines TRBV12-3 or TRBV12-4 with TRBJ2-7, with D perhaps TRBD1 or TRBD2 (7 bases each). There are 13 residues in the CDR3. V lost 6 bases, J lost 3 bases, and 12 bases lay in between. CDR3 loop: CASRPGGVYEQYF. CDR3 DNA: TGTGCCAGCAGACCAGGGGGGGTCTACGAGCAGTACTTC.

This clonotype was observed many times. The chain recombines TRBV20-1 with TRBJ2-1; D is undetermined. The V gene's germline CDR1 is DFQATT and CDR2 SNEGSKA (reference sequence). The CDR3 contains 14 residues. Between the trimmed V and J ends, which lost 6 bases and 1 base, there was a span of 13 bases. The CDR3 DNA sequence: TGCAGTGCCACGGGCGGCAGATCCTACAATGAGCAGTTCTTC. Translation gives CSATGGRSYNEQFF.

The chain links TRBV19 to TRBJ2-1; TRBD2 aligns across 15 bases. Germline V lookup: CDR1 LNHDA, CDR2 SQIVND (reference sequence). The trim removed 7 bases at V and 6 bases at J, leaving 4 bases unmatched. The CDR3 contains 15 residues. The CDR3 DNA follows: TGTGCCAGTACCTGGGGACTAGCGGGAGGCAATGAGCAGTTCTTC. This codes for CASTWGLAGGNEQFF.

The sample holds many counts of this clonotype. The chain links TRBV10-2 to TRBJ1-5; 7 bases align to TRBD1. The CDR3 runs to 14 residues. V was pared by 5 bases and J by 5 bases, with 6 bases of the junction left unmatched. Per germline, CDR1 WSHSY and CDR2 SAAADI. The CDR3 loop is CASSSGQSDQPQHF. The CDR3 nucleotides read TGCGCCAGCAGTTCGGGACAGAGTGATCAGCCCCAGCATTTT.

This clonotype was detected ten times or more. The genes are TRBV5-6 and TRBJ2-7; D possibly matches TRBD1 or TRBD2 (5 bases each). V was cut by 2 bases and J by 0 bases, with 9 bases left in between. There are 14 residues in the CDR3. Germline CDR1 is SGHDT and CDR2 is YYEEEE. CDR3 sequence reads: CASSLSGRSYEQYF. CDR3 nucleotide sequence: TGTGCCAGCAGCTTATCGGGACGCTCCTACGAGCAGTACTTC.